A selection of T cell receptor beta chains follows, all from one sample in a study of vaccination and CD4 T cells after COVID-19. These receptors are not linked to any known antigen. TCRdb re-called the PCR reads with MiXCR, one entry per CDR3 protein. The table includes 2,500 to 3,500 distinct CDR3 sequences, nearly 85% detected once. The sequenced sample was CD4+ T cells from blood, cultured in vitro. The receptors derive from a human donor who had recovered from COVID-19. CDR3s include the opening cysteine and the closing phenylalanine or tryptophan. The D gene is left open where the match is weak. The size of a clone is reported for some rows only, either as once, few or many, or as a class for expanded clones.

>.|TRBJ1-2|once|TRBV30|14
TGTGCCTGGAGTTCGGGTCGAACTAACTATGGCTACACCTTC
CAWSSGRTNYGYTF
>.|TRBJ1-6|.|TRBV7-9|15
TGTGCCAGCAGCATTAAGTCCGGGACGACTAGCACCCTCCACTTT
CASSIKSGTTSTLHF
>.|TRBJ1-6|.|TRBV3-1|14
TGTGCCAGCAGCCCGCAGACAGTGGGTTCACCCCTCCACTTT
CASSPQTVGSPLHF
>TRBD1|TRBJ2-2|.|TRBV5-4|14
TGTGCCAGCAGCTTGGACAGGGGGGCCGGGGAGCTGTTTTTT
CASSLDRGAGELFF
>.|TRBJ1-1|.|TRBV30|12
TGTGCCTGGAGTGAGGGGTATAATGAAGCTTTCTTT
CAWSEGYNEAFF
>TRBD1|TRBJ1-2|.|TRBV27|13
TGTGCCAGCAGTTTAAAGGGGGCTGGTGGCTACACCTTC
CASSLKGAGGYTF
>.|TRBJ1-1|.|TRBV12-3/TRBV12-4|16
TGTGCCAGCAGTTTAGACTCGTGGAGTGTTAACACTGAAGCTTTCTTT
CASSLDSWSVNTEAFF
>.|TRBJ2-4|.|TRBV7-8|16
TGTGCCAGCAGCTCGGAGGGGCTGCTAGCCAAAAACATTCAGTACTTC
CASSSEGLLAKNIQYF
>.|TRBJ2-3|.|TRBV20-1|14
TGCAGTGCCCCAGACGCGGGAAGCACAGATACGCAGTATTTT
CSAPDAGSTDTQYF
>.|TRBJ1-2|.|TRBV25-1|15
TGTGCCAGCAGTGAACCCGGGGAAGCTAACTATGGCTACACCTTC
CASSEPGEANYGYTF
>.|TRBJ2-7|.|TRBV6-1|14
TGTGCCAGCAGCTTACAGGGTGGTATCGGCGAGCAGTACTTC
CASSLQGGIGEQYF
>.|TRBJ1-2|.|TRBV28|13
TGTGCCAGCAGTTTAATGTCGGACTATGGCTACACCTTC
CASSLMSDYGYTF
>.|TRBJ2-7|.|TRBV7-9|15
TGTGCCAGCAGCCCACCACGGTGGGGGTCCTACGAGCAGTACTTC
CASSPPRWGSYEQYF
>.|TRBJ1-2|medium-sized|TRBV6-2/TRBV6-3|14
TGTGCCAGCAGTCGCACAGGGTTTGGCTATGGCTACACCTTC
CASSRTGFGYGYTF
>.|TRBJ2-3|.|TRBV6-1|17
TGTGCCAGCAGTGAACGAATAGCCCGAGCTAGCACAGATACGCAGTATTTT
CASSERIARASTDTQYF
>TRBD1|TRBJ1-3|.|TRBV6-5|16
TGTGCCAGCAGTTCCTGGACAGGGACGGCGGGAAACACCATATATTTT
CASSSWTGTAGNTIYF
>.|TRBJ1-2|.|TRBV7-2|14
TGTGCCAGCAGCTTTAATACAGGGCCCTATGGCTACACCTTC
CASSFNTGPYGYTF
>TRBD2|TRBJ2-3|.|TRBV7-3|14
TGTGCCAGCAATCAGGCGGGGGGCCGAGATACGCAGTATTTT
CASNQAGGRDTQYF
>.|TRBJ1-1|.|TRBV20-1|15
TGCAGTGCTAGAGAAGGGACGGAGAGGAACACTGAAGCTTTCTTT
CSAREGTERNTEAFF
>TRBD1|TRBJ1-2|hyperexpanded|TRBV15|15
TGTGCCACCAGCAGACCCGGGACAGGGAGCTATGGCTACACCTTC
CATSRPGTGSYGYTF
>.|TRBJ1-1|.|TRBV20-1|13
TGCAGTGCTAGAAATAGTCTGAACACTGAAGCTTTCTTT
CSARNSLNTEAFF
>.|TRBJ1-2|.|TRBV9|11
TGTGCCAGCAGCGTAATTGATGGCTACACCTTC
CASSVIDGYTF
>.|TRBJ1-2|.|TRBV10-3|14
TGTGCCATCAGGACCCAGGGAAAGACAGATGGCTACACCTTC
CAIRTQGKTDGYTF
>.|TRBJ1-5|.|TRBV6-2/TRBV6-3|16
TGTGCCAGCAGGAAAATGCGGGTAGGGGCCGATCAGCCCCAGCATTTT
CASRKMRVGADQPQHF
>.|TRBJ1-1|.|TRBV7-2|13
TGTGCCAGCAGCTTAGTTAGGAACGCTGAAGCTTTCTTT
CASSLVRNAEAFF
>.|TRBJ2-1|.|TRBV20-1|10
TGCAGTGCTCTCGGAAATGAGCAGTTCTTC
CSALGNEQFF
>.|TRBJ2-7|large|TRBV29-1|18
TGCAGCGTTCGGGCAGGGAGCACGGCGAGGGTTGTCTCCTACGAGCAGTACTTC
CSVRAGSTARVVSYEQYF
>.|TRBJ1-4|.|TRBV19|17
TGTGCCAGTAGTATTGGTCTTCTGGGCGCCGCCAGTGAAAAACTGTTTTTT
CASSIGLLGAASEKLFF
>.|TRBJ1-5|.|TRBV19|15
TGTGCCAGTAGCATCGCCCGAGGGTCCTATCAGCCCCAGCATTTT
CASSIARGSYQPQHF
>TRBD2|TRBJ2-1|few|TRBV7-2|17
TGTGCCAGCAGCTCACCCCGATGGGGACTAGGGAGGAATGAGCAGTTCTTC
CASSSPRWGLGRNEQFF
>TRBD1|TRBJ2-7|.|TRBV20-1|11
TGCAGTGCTGGACAGGGGTACGAGCAGTACTTC
CSAGQGYEQYF
>.|TRBJ1-5|.|TRBV28|14
TGTGCCAGCAGAGGGCGGGCTAGCAATCAGCCCCAGCATTTT
CASRGRASNQPQHF
>.|TRBJ1-1|.|TRBV12-3/TRBV12-4|15
TGTGCCAGCAGTCCCACAGGGAATATGAACACTGAAGCTTTCTTT
CASSPTGNMNTEAFF
>.|TRBJ1-1|.|TRBV28|19
TGTGCCAGCAGGAACGGGGCCGATTTCTGGGAGACGGCGAACACTGAAGCTTTCTTT
CASRNGADFWETANTEAFF
>.|TRBJ1-5|.|TRBV6-1|15
TGTGCCAGCAGTCGGATATTCGATAGCAATCAGCCCCAGCATTTT
CASSRIFDSNQPQHF
>.|TRBJ2-5|.|TRBV20-1|14
TGCAGTGCTAGCGGGGGCTCCAATGTGGAGACCCAGTACTTC
CSASGGSNVETQYF
>.|TRBJ1-1|.|TRBV5-1|14
TGCGCCAGCAGCTTGGATGCAGCCAACACTGAAGCTTTCTTT
CASSLDAANTEAFF
>.|TRBJ1-2|.|TRBV19|13
TGTGCCAGTTGGGGATTAGGGACTGTTGGCTACACCTTC
CASWGLGTVGYTF
>.|TRBJ2-7|.|TRBV30|13
TGTGCCTGGAGTGTGTCTAGTATCCACGAGCAGTACTTC
CAWSVSSIHEQYF
>TRBD2|TRBJ2-1|.|TRBV7-2|16
TGTGCCAGCAGCTTACGACTAGCGAGCTCCTACAATGAGCAGTTCTTC
CASSLRLASSYNEQFF
>TRBD1|TRBJ1-2|once|TRBV10-3|15
TGTGCCTGCCGCTTTGAAGGCAGGGGGGACTATGGCTACACCTTC
CACRFEGRGDYGYTF
>.|TRBJ1-5|.|TRBV7-3|14
TGTGCCAGCAGCCCCGACAGTCTCAATCAGCCCCAGCATTTT
CASSPDSLNQPQHF
>.|TRBJ1-2|.|TRBV11-2|17
TGTGCCAGCAGCTTAAAGGGGGTCACAGGAGGGGACTATGGCTACACCTTC
CASSLKGVTGGDYGYTF
>TRBD2|TRBJ2-3|.|TRBV10-1|15
TGCGCCAGCAGTATTAAGACGGGGGGGTCCGATACGCAGTATTTT
CASSIKTGGSDTQYF
>.|TRBJ2-5|.|TRBV6-5|14
TGTGCCAGCAGTTACTCGTACAGGGCCGAGACCCAGTACTTC
CASSYSYRAETQYF
>TRBD1|TRBJ1-2|.|TRBV28|15
TGTGCCAGCTGGGGCGAGGGGACAGCCTCTTATGGCTACACCTTC
CASWGEGTASYGYTF
>.|TRBJ1-5|.|TRBV19|13
TGTGCCAGTAGTATAGACAGGGATCAGCCCCAGCATTTT
CASSIDRDQPQHF
>TRBD1|TRBJ2-2|.|TRBV24-1|19
TGTGCCACCAGTGACAGCCTTCCGGGACAGGGGATTGGAGGCGGGGAGCTGTTTTTT
CATSDSLPGQGIGGGELFF
>.|TRBJ1-5|few|TRBV7-9|17
TGTGCCAGCAGCCCATCAAGTACGGGGCACGGCAATCAGCCCCAGCATTTT
CASSPSSTGHGNQPQHF
>TRBD1|TRBJ1-2|once|TRBV6-1|10
TGTGCCACACAGGGGGGTGGCTACACCTTC
CATQGGGYTF
>.|TRBJ2-1|large|TRBV5-4|15
TGTGCCAGCAGCGGCGACAGGTGGACCTACAATGAGCAGTTCTTC
CASSGDRWTYNEQFF
>.|TRBJ1-2|.|TRBV18|11
TGTGCCAGCTCACTCGAGTATGGCTACACCTTC
CASSLEYGYTF
>TRBD1|TRBJ1-2|.|TRBV28|13
TGTGCCAGCCGGGACAGCCTTAACTATGGCTACACCTTC
CASRDSLNYGYTF